This T cell receptor beta chain was recovered during a study of T cell responses to AZD1222 COVID-19 vaccine. Notes on the study in general: No day 14 peak samples; only post-peak repertoires were characterized. A reported finding is that nearly half of spike-specific TCRs target unmutated variant regions. Females made up more of the donors, who were largely white British, and clonal diversity may have come out too low.

Germline V gene sequence: CDR1 MDHEN, CDR2 SYDVKM. V was cut by 4 bases and J by 0 bases, with 16 bases left in between. There are 18 residues in the CDR3. TCRdb's table, derived via immunoSEQ multiplex PCR, lists solely in-frame clones and lacks some. The sample has tens of thousands of clones; under 95% are singletons. Notes on this clone: What it binds is unknown.

The receptor was isolated from an adult in good health. The V and J genes are TRBV28 and TRBJ1-6; D is possibly TRBD1 (5 bases). Sequenced here: peripheral blood, sampled on day 0 of MenACWY control vaccination. The CDR3 here is CASSSAGQASSYNSPLHF. The CDR3 region has the DNA TGTGCCAGCAGTTCGGCAGGGCAGGCAAGCTCCTATAATTCACCCCTCCACTTT.